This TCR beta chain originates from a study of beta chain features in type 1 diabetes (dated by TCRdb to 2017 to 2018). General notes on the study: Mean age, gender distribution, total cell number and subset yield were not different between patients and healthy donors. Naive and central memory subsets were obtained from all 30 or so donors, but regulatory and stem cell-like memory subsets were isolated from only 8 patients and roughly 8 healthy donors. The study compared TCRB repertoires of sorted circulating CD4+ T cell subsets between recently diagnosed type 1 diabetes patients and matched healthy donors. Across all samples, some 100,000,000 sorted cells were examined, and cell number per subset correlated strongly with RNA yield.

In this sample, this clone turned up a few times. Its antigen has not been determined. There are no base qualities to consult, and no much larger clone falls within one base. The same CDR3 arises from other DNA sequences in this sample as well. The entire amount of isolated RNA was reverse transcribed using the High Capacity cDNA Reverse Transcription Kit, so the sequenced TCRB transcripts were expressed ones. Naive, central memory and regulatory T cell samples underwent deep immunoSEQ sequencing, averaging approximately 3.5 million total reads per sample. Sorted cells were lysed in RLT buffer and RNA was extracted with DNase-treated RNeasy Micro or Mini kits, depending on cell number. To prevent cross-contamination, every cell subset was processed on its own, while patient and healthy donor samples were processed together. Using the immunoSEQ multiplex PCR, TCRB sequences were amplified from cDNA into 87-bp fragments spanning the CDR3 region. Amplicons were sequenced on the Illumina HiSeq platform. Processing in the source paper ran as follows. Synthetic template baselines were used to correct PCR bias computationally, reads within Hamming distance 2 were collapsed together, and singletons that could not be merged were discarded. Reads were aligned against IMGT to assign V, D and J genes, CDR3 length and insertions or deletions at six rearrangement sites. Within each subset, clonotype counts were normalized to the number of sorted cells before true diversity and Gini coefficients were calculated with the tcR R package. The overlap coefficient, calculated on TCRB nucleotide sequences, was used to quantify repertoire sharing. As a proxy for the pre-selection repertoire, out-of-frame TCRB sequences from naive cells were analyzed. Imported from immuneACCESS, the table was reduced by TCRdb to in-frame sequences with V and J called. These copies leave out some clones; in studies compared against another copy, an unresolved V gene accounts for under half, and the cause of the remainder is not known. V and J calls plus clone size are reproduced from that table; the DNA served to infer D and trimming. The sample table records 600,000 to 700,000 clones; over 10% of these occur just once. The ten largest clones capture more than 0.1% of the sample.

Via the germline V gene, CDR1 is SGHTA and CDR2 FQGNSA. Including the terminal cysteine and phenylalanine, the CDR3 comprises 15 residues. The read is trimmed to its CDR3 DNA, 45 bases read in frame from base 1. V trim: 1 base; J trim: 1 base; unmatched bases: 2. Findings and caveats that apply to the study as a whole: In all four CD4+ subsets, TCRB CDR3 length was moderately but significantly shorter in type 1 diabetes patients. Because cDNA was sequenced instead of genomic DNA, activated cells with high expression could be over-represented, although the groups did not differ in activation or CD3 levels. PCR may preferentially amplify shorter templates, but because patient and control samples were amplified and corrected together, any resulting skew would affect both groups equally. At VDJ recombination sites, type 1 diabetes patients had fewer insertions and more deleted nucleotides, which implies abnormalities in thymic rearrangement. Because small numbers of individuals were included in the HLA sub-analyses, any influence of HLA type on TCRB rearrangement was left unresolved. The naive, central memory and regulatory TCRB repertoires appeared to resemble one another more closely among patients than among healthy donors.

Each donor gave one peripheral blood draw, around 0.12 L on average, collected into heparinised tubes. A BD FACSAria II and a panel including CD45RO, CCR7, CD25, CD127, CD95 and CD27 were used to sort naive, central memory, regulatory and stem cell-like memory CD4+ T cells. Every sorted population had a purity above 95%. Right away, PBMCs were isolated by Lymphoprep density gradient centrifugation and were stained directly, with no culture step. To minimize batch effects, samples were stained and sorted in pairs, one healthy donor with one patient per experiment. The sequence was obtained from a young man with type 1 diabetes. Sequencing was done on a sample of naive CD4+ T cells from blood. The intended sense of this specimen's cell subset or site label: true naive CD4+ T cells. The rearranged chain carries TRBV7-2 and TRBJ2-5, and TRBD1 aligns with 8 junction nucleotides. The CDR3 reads CASSLGGQGQETQYF. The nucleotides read TGTGCCAGCAGCTTAGGTGGACAGGGCCAAGAGACCCAGTACTTC.